What follows are 3 T cell receptor beta chains derived from one specimen sequenced in a study of T-cell reconstitution after alpha-beta-depleted transplantation in children. A TCRbeta library incorporating unique molecular identifiers was prepared. TCRdb re-derived calls from the PCR reads in MiXCR, one entry per CDR3 protein. The data show about 980,000 distinct CDR3 sequences, under 30% seen once. Sample: PBMCs, mostly from graft donor cells, taken 360 days after TCRalphabeta/CD19-depleted stem cell transplant. All receptors derive from a boy in the first two years of life who had a stem cell transplant for SCID, so the T cells may come from the graft donor.

This sequence joins TRBV20-1 and TRBJ1-1; D perhaps matches TRBD1 (6 bases). With 6 bases removed from V and 7 bases from J, the gap between germline ends came to 21 bases. The CDR3 is made up of 14 amino acids. From germline, CDR1 is DFQATT and CDR2 SNEGSKA (reference sequence). CDR3 loop: CSARTDLSVHEAFF. The CDR3 DNA sequence: TGCAGTGCGAGGACAGATTTATCCGTCCATGAAGCTTTCTTT.

The rearrangement joins TRBV5-1 to TRBJ2-1; the match to TRBD2 covers 8 bases. Germline loops: CDR1 SGHRS, CDR2 YFSETQ. Trimming at V came to 4 bases and at J to 2 bases, leaving 8 bases not matched to a gene. This CDR3 has 16 amino acids. As DNA, the CDR3 is TGCGCCAGCAGCCCTCAAACTAGCGGAACCTACAATGAGCAGTTCTTC. Translating it yields CASSPQTSGTYNEQFF. The full variable domain, completed using reference TRBV5-1 and TRBJ2-1, is KAGVTQTPRYLIKTRGQQVTLSCSPISGHRSVSWYQQTPGQGLQFLFEYFSETQRNKGNFPGRFSGRQFSNSRSEMNVSTLELGDSALYLCASSPQTSGTYNEQFFGPGTRLTVL.

The rearrangement joins TRBV4-1 to TRBJ1-6; D is ambiguous. This CDR3 spans 16 amino acids. The V gene lost 0 bases and the J gene lost 9 bases, with 15 bases spanning the gap. Germline loops: CDR1 MGHRA, CDR2 YSYEKL. The CDR3 sequence is CASSQERVAYGSPLHF. For the CDR3, the DNA is TGCGCCAGCAGCCAAGAGAGAGTAGCTTATGGTTCACCCCTCCACTTT.